This T cell receptor (beta chain) was identified in a study of T cells in localized non-small cell lung cancer (dated by TCRdb to the early 2020s). For the wider study: Comparing tumors with uninvolved tumor-adjacent lungs, the study looked at the T cell repertoires of a few hundred patients with early-stage NSCLC. The cohort was made up of a few hundred treatment-naive NSCLC patients whose localized lung tumors had been resected. The mean age of the NSCLC patients was around 67 years, with 120 to 150 men and around 99 women. What the study reported, not specific to this receptor: Multi-region tumor sequencing was not performed, so intratumor heterogeneity could not be excluded. The highest T cell clonality was observed in uninvolved tumor-adjacent lung, where clonality exceeded that of tumor, suggesting that antigenic responses were more focused in uninvolved tumor-adjacent lung. A median of approximately 53 of the top 100 tumor clones turned up in the paired uninvolved adjacent lung, and approximately 30 of those clones also ranked among the top 100 of that same adjacent lung. Since the design was exploratory, TCR variables were selected using unadjusted p-values with no false-discovery rate correction. Longer overall survival was associated with higher blood T cell density, whereas shorter survival was associated with higher adjacent-lung clonality.

At diagnosis, peripheral blood, uninvolved tumor-adjacent lung and tumor were collected and stored as a combination of fresh-frozen and FFPE material. For TCR repertoire profiling, blood samples were analyzed in the form of peripheral blood mononuclear cells. TCR beta CDR3 regions were sequenced from DNA using the immunoSEQ Assay. As for the authors' bioinformatics: T cell density was computed as TCR beta template counts normalized to usable DNA estimated by amplifying housekeeping genes. Richness was estimated with the preseqR package, extrapolating to 400,000 templates for PBMC samples and 120,000 templates for tissue samples. Clonality was defined by subtracting Pielou's evenness from one. Tissue-enriched TCRs were identified through differential abundance testing performed on productive amino-acid clonotypes, with a minimum total count of 5 and an alpha of 0.1. The Jaccard Index and the Morisita Overlap Index were used to measure how much the repertoires overlapped between compartments. GLIPH grouped TCR beta CDR3s together with public tetramer-defined viral CDR3s, and a viral motif had to include at least three viral sequences and show V-gene enrichment. The source is immuneACCESS, and TCRdb retained only in-frame sequences with V and J called. Part of the clones is not carried over; for the studies checked, unresolved V genes explain less than half of this, and the remainder is unexplained. That table supplies the V and J calls and clone size; D and trimming were determined from the DNA. A total of about 75,000 clones appear in this sample, 65% to 85% of them only once. The leading ten clones occupy nearly 9.5% of the sample.

Regarding this clone: Its target antigen remains unknown. No much larger clonotype is one base removed from it; base qualities were not supplied.

The CDR3 goes from the cysteine to the phenylalanine over 14 residues. Of all the DNA, just the CDR3 is kept, 42 bases in frame from base 1. V is clipped by 3 bases and J by 8 bases, and the sequence between their germline boundaries is 15 bases long. Sequences SGHTA (CDR1) and FQGNSA (CDR2) are obtained from the germline V gene. Recombination connected TRBV7-2 to TRBJ2-3; the D segment may tentatively be TRBD1 or TRBD2, each giving 5 matched bases. The sequencing here drew on peripheral blood, taken before any cancer treatment. The sequence came from a female donor over 55 with stage I lung adenocarcinoma. The DNA reads as follows: TGTGCCAGCAGCTTGACCGGGACCTCGAGTACGCAGTATTTT. This codes for CASSLTGTSSTQYF.